The T cell receptor beta chain described here comes from a study of human T cells and chemical hapten exposure. Study background: Sensitization applied 2% DPC to approximately 2 cm by approximately 2 cm of upper inner arm skin.

The CDR3 is made up of 14 amino acids. The germline gives CDR1 MDHEN, CDR2 SYDVKM. Trimming cost V 3 bases and J 4 bases; bases outside gene matches: 4. As to time point: patch test 1, 2 weeks after DPC sensitization. Treatment of the sample: therapeutic diphenylcyclopropenone sensitization with weekly scalp DPC. This clonotype occurred a few times. Its cognate antigen is unknown. It was the library that attached unique molecular identifiers to individual cDNA molecules. MiXCR was run by TCRdb on the RACE reads, yielding one entry per CDR3 protein. The data show approximately 73,000 distinct CDR3 sequences, over 9% seen once. Overall study results and limits: Sensitizing with DPC caused no change in TCRs above 1 in 1000 frequency.

The chain couples TRBV28 to TRBJ1-2; 8 bases are a match to TRBD1. The sample here was whole blood, taken in connection with sensitization to the hapten diphenylcyclopropenone (DPC). The sequence came from a woman aged 45-59 years with alopecia areata. Some clones in this sample may be carry-over from other donors' samples. The CDR3 protein is CASSFFGTGYGYTF. The CDR3 DNA reads TGTGCCAGCAGTTTTTTCGGGACAGGCTATGGCTACACCTTC.